These 22 T cell receptor beta chains originate from one sample sequenced in a study of T cells after yellow fever vaccination (dated by TCRdb to the late 2010s). The treatment or condition label corresponds to: live attenuated yellow fever vaccine strain. Preparation of the library involved 5' RACE. These reads were obtained on an Illumina HiSeq 2500. TCRdb trimmed public reads at Q25 via fastp, called clones via MiXCR and kept in-frame beta chains. Each entry merges the rows of one CDR3 protein and shows their most common DNA and genes. The sample has around 600,000 distinct CDR3 sequences on record, over 9% of them singletons. Of the sample, 15% falls within the top ten clones. The sample consisted of PBMCs, taken on the day of the yellow fever booster vaccination. The receptors were sampled from a man younger than 45 who received the YFV17D yellow fever vaccine.

This clonotype has a handful of counts. The chain carries TRBV6-1 and TRBJ1-1, with a possible D match to TRBD1 (5 bases). Trimming pared 0 bases from V and 5 bases from J, leaving 10 bases between. CDR3 length: 14 residues. Germline V CDR1 and CDR2: MNHNS, SASEGT. CDR3 coding DNA: TGTGCCAGCAGTGAAGCGCAGGGTAGGACTGAAGCTTTCTTT. Translation: CASSEAQGRTEAFF.

This rearrangement joins TRBV30 to TRBJ2-7, with 8 bases matching TRBD1. The CDR3 length is 13 residues. V lost 5 bases and J lost 1; bases outside the gene matches: 4. Germline CDR1 is GTSNPN and CDR2 is SVGIG (reference sequence). The CDR3 region has the DNA TGTGCCTGGGGACAGGGATATTCCTACGAGCAGTACTTC. Protein: CAWGQGYSYEQYF. The full variable domain, its missing parts supplied by reference TRBV30 and TRBJ2-7, is SQTIHQWPATLVQPVGSPLSLECTVEGTSNPNLYWYRQAAGRGLQLLFYSVGIGQISSEVPQNLSASRPQDRQFILSSKKLLLSDSGFYLCAWGQGYSYEQYFGPGTRLTVT.

A few counts support this clonotype. The V gene is TRBV19, the J gene TRBJ2-1; 9 positions match TRBD2. Germline V CDR1 and CDR2: LNHDA, SQIVND (reference sequence). With 3 bases clipped from V and 9 bases from J, the junction kept 6 bases outside the gene matches. The CDR3 totals 14 residues. The CDR3 bases are TGTGCCAGTAGTATTGTAGCGGGAGAGTTTGAGCAGTTCTTC. This encodes CASSIVAGEFEQFF.

The chain couples TRBV12-3 or TRBV12-4 to TRBJ2-3; D gene ambiguous. V shed 3 bases and J shed 0 bases, with 10 bases lying between them. The CDR3 extends over 15 amino acids. The CDR3 reads CASSFQDPSTDTQYF. The CDR3, as DNA: TGTGCCAGCAGTTTTCAGGACCCTAGCACAGATACGCAGTATTTT.

The chain combines TRBV7-9 with TRBJ1-2; 8 nucleotides align to TRBD1. After removal of 7 bases from V and 7 bases from J, the junction contained 11 bases not matched to a gene. Germline values: CDR1 SEHNR, CDR2 FQNEAQ (reference sequence). The CDR3 extends over 14 amino acids. This CDR3 is CASNNPDRGSGYTF. CDR3 sequence (DNA): TGTGCCAGCAACAACCCAGACAGGGGTAGTGGCTACACCTTC.

The sample holds many counts of this clonotype. V usage is TRBV3-1 and J usage is TRBJ2-5, with D perhaps TRBD2 (6 bases). The germline gives CDR1 LGHDT, CDR2 YNNKEL (reference sequence). This CDR3 contains 14 residues. V gave up 0 bases and J gave up 7 bases, with 12 bases separating them. The DNA of the CDR3 is TGTGCCAGCAGCCAAGAAGCGGGCCAGGGGACCCAGTACTTC. This encodes CASSQEAGQGTQYF.

The chain links TRBV4-3 to TRBJ2-1; D not certain. CDR1 is LGHNA, CDR2 YSLEER, per germline. With 1 base removed from V and 10 bases from J, the gap between germline ends came to 11 bases. The CDR3 has 13 residues. CDR3 in amino acids: CASSQGVELEQFF. CDR3 sequence (DNA): TGCGCCAGCAGCCAAGGTGTGGAGCTCGAGCAGTTCTTC.

This clonotype showed up just a few times. J is TRBJ1-1 and V is TRBV5-4, with a weak D call TRBD1 (5 bases). Trimming stripped 3 bases from V and 0 bases from J, with 30 bases between. This CDR3 has 21 residues. Germline CDR1 and CDR2: SGHNT and YYREEE (reference sequence). Here the CDR3 DNA reads TGTGCCAGCAGCTCCCCGTCGGGGGGAGGTCCCACGGCTACGATGAACACTGAAGCTTTCTTT. Protein: CASSSPSGGGPTATMNTEAFF. The full variable domain, rest sourced from reference TRBV5-4 and TRBJ1-1, is ETGVTQSPTHLIKTRGQQVTLRCSSQSGHNTVSWYQQALGQGPQFIFQYYREEENGRGNFPPRFSGLQFPNYSSELNVNALELDDSALYLCASSSPSGGGPTATMNTEAFFGQGTRLTVV.

The V and J genes are TRBV9 and TRBJ2-7; TRBD2 aligns across 7 bases. Trimming removed 0 bases from V and 8 bases from J; junction bases left unmatched: 11. CDR3 length: 15 amino acids. Germline-derived CDR1 and CDR2 are SGDLS and YYNGEE. The CDR3 region is CASSVDGEGRLQQYF. The CDR3 DNA follows: TGTGCCAGCAGCGTAGATGGGGAGGGCCGTCTCCAGCAGTACTTC. Complete variable domain (other parts from reference TRBV9 and TRBJ2-7): DSGVTQTPKHLITATGQRVTLRCSPRSGDLSVYWYQQSLDQGLQFLIQYYNGEERAKGNILERFSAQQFPDLHSELNLSSLELGDSALYFCASSVDGEGRLQQYFGPGTRLTVT.

Ten or more counts support this clonotype. The rearrangement uses TRBV12-3 or TRBV12-4 and TRBJ2-3; 8 bases agree with TRBD1. Trimming took 1 base from V and 3 from J; bases not matched to a gene: 6. The CDR3 is made up of 16 amino acids. The CDR3, as DNA: TGTGCCAGCAGTTTAGATACAGGGGGTCGGACAGATACGCAGTATTTT. Translated: CASSLDTGGRTDTQYF.

The chain is built from TRBV2 and TRBJ2-1; the D is unclear. Trimming removed 2 bases from V and 9 bases from J, with 11 bases in between. CDR1 and CDR2 (germline): SNHLY, FYNNEI. CDR3 length equals 13 residues. This CDR3 is CASSEPASSEQFF. In DNA, the CDR3 is TGTGCCAGCAGTGAACCGGCCAGCTCTGAGCAGTTCTTC.

This clonotype was detected once. The V and J genes are TRBV20-1 and TRBJ1-6; D gene unclear. Germline V gene sequence: CDR1 DFQATT, CDR2 SNEGSKA (reference sequence). The CDR3 spans 17 residues. V shed 0 bases and J shed 3 bases, with 15 bases lying between them. The CDR3 nucleotides read TGCAGTGCTAGAGATGGTCAAGCTCCCATCTATAATTCACCCCTCCACTTT. Its protein is CSARDGQAPIYNSPLHF.

The table lists this clonotype with a few counts. The chain recombines TRBV11-2 with TRBJ2-6; D is undetermined. This CDR3 comprises 18 residues. Germline assignment: CDR1 SGHAT and CDR2 FQNNGV. Trimming cost V 5 bases and J 2 bases, with 19 bases left between them. DNA for the CDR3: TGTGCCAGCAGCGCTTATTCCCACGGGTTGGCTGGGGCCAACGTCCTGACTTTC. Translating it yields CASSAYSHGLAGANVLTF.

This clonotype was observed a few times. The chain has TRBV21-1 and TRBJ1-1; TRBD1, as called in the table, went unchecked against the DNA. TRBV21-1 is a documented pseudogene. The CDR3 loop spans 15 amino acids. CDR3 protein: CASSKARGLNTEAFF. The CDR3 DNA follows: TGTGCCAGCAGCAAAGCGAGGGGTCTGAACACTGAAGCTTTCTTT.

The J gene is TRBJ2-7, the V gene TRBV4-2; the D gene is possibly TRBD2 (5 bases). This CDR3 is 15 amino acids long. Germline V gene sequence: CDR1 LGHNA, CDR2 YNFKEQ. Trimming cost V 1 base and J 2 bases, with 12 bases left between them. The CDR3 DNA reads TGTGCCAGCAGCCAAGTAGGTGACTACGCCTACGAGCAGTACTTC. The encoded protein is CASSQVGDYAYEQYF.

V is TRBV3-1 and J is TRBJ2-1, with TRBD1 identical over 11 bases. This CDR3 is 14 amino acids long. Unmatched junction bases numbered 9, after V lost 3 bases and J lost 14 bases. Per the germline V gene, CDR1 is LGHDT and CDR2 is YNNKEL (reference sequence). The CDR3 DNA reads as TGTGCCAGCAGCCAGGCCTTAGGGGGACAGGGGGAGTTCTTC. Protein sequence: CASSQALGGQGEFF.

This clonotype has only one observation. DNA of the CDR3: TGTGCCAGCAGTGAAGGAAGGAGGGACGACACTGAAGCTTTCTTT. Amino acid sequence: CASSEGRRDDTEAFF. The chain is built from TRBV12-3 or TRBV12-4 and TRBJ1-1; D might be TRBD1 (5 bases). Trimming removed 5 bases at V and 3 bases at J, with 16 bases between. CDR3 length equals 15 residues.

V usage is TRBV7-2 and J usage is TRBJ2-1; D remains ambiguous. The CDR3 runs 14 residues. Trimming took off 3 bases at V and 2 bases at J, with 8 bases between the two ends. The V gene's germline CDR1 is SGHTA and CDR2 FQGNSA. CDR3 sequence reads: CASSFDQAYNEQFF. Written as DNA, the CDR3 is TGTGCCAGCAGCTTTGACCAAGCCTACAATGAGCAGTTCTTC.

This clonotype was observed a few times. The rearrangement links TRBV25-1 to TRBJ2-7; no definite D call. The CDR3 consists of 14 residues. CDR1 and CDR2 from the germline V gene are MGHDK and SYGVNS. The V end was cut by 3 bases, the J end by 2 bases, with 11 bases between. In nucleotides, the CDR3 is TGTGCCAGCAGTGAGGGCATGGCCGCCTACGAGCAGTACTTC. It translates to CASSEGMAAYEQYF.

The rearrangement uses TRBV4-3 and TRBJ2-2; 8 bases fit TRBD1. Germline loops: CDR1 LGHNA, CDR2 YSLEER. Germline trimming cut 3 bases from V and 3 bases from J; bases unmatched to any gene: 6. This CDR3 is built from 16 residues. The CDR3 sequence is CASSQETGEYTGELFF. Here the CDR3 DNA reads TGCGCCAGCAGCCAGGAGACAGGGGAGTACACCGGGGAGCTGTTTTTT.

The table lists this clonotype with many counts. The chain links TRBV11-3 to TRBJ2-1; TRBD2 matches at 8 bases. CDR1 and CDR2 (germline): SGHNT, YENEEA. The V and J ends lost 3 bases and 9 bases, in that order; junction bases with no gene match: 13. This CDR3 contains 16 residues. CDR3 region: CASSFSKGLVHPEQFF. DNA of the CDR3: TGTGCCAGCAGCTTCTCAAAGGGACTAGTGCATCCTGAGCAGTTCTTC.

V usage is TRBV20-1 and J usage is TRBJ2-7; possibly TRBD2 for D (5 bases). The CDR3 is 15 amino acids. From germline, CDR1 is DFQATT and CDR2 SNEGSKA (reference sequence). V lost 3 bases, J lost 2 bases, and 17 bases lay in between. The CDR3 DNA is TGCAGTGCTAGTGCCCTACTAGGTAGCCCCTACGAGCAGTACTTC. The encoded protein is CSASALLGSPYEQYF.